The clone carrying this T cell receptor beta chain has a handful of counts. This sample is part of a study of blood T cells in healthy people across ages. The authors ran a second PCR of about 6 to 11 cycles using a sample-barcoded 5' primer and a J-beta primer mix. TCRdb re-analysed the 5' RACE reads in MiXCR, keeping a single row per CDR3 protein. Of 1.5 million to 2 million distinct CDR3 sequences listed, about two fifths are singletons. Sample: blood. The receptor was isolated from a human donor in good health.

CDR3 protein: CATMGSANTGELFF. As DNA, the CDR3 is TGTGCCACCATGGGTAGCGCGAACACCGGGGAGCTGTTTTTT. The V call is TRBV24-1, the J call TRBJ2-2, with a possible D match to TRBD2 (5 bases). This CDR3 spans 14 amino acids. From germline, CDR1 is KGHDR and CDR2 SFDVKD. V was shortened by 8 bases and J by 0 bases, with 9 bases between the two germline ends.